The sequence of this TCR beta chain was determined in a study of identical twins (dated by TCRdb to between 2015 and 2016). Regarding the study in general: TCR alpha and beta repertoires from monozygotic twins, unrelated adults of various ages and cord blood were deep-sequenced to test whether fetal clonotypes persist. To rule out contamination, replicate twin experiments were performed at different times with different library preparation protocols. The investigation overall reported the following: Out-of-frame TCR alpha sequences shared between twins showed an excess of low generation-probability sequences compared with coincidental sharing between unrelated individuals. Out-of-frame TCR alpha sharing in monozygotic twins was systematically underestimated by recombination models, whereas sharing between unrelated individuals was in agreement with the recombination models. Zero-insertion analyses could be partly confounded by invariant T cells such as MAIT and iNKT, though diverse VJ usage argued against such confounding for most clonotypes. A weaker excess of twin sharing was found in beta out-of-frame sequences because the signal-to-noise ratio was lowered by fewer shared sequences. Conclusions relied on cross-sectional statistical analysis, since the same donors could not be followed over many years. Abundant cord blood beta clonotypes carried fewer insertions; young adult naive repertoires showed a weaker similar trend, while memory repertoires showed none.

This clonotype occurred a few times. Which antigen it targets is not known. No per-base quality is available; no much larger clone lies one base away. Only healthy Caucasian donors were included. The method was 5' RACE. Sequencing used an Illumina HiSeq 2000. A universal primer binding site was introduced by template switching, and a unique molecular identifier was present in the final cDNA, enabling accurate counting of TCR cDNA molecules. Specific primers in the conserved constant-segment region were used to synthesize first-strand cDNA for TCR alpha and beta chains. To control for contamination, every cDNA library carried two barcodes: a SMART-Mk sample barcode plus Illumina barcodes. TruSeq adapter sequences and Illumina sample barcodes were added in two successive PCR steps. The TCR alpha and beta cDNA libraries were sequenced on the Illumina HiSeq platform using custom primers. In the paper's pipeline: Unique molecular identifiers were extracted from raw reads with MiGEC, and CDR3 positions were determined with MiXCR. Recombination models were inferred per individual with the repgenHMM and IGoR tools using an EM algorithm. The tcR package in R was used for shared clonotype analysis, with sharing normalized by the product of cloneset sizes. Out-of-frame nonproductive sequences were analyzed to study raw recombination free of thymic and clonal selection effects. Using fastp at Q25 and MiXCR, TCRdb reprocessed the public reads and kept productive beta chains. Records with the same CDR3 protein are collapsed into one entry carrying the most frequent genes and DNA. The authors' filters were not applied to this entry. The sample contains roughly 1.6 million distinct CDR3 sequences, about 32% of them found a single time. The ten largest clones take up under 0.35% of the sample.

The origin of this receptor is a newborn girl in good health. Sequencing was done on a sample of cord blood.

The DNA is as follows: TGTGCCACCAGTGATTTCGACGTGGGAGGGGGTAATGAGCAGTTCTTC. Translated, this gives CATSDFDVGGGNEQFF. The rearrangement combines TRBV24-1 with TRBJ2-1; TRBD2 is possibly the D segment (7 matching bases). The germline V gene supplies CDR1 KGHDR and CDR2 SFDVKD. The CDR3, cysteine through phenylalanine, is 16 amino acids long. The sequence is cut down to CDR3 DNA, 48 bases in frame from base 1. V is cut by 1 base and J by 7 bases, and the space between the germline ends is 16 bases.